These T cell receptor beta chains were read from a single sample in a study of regulatory T cells in long-lasting Graves disease. One entry per CDR3 protein, called by TCRdb with MiXCR from the multiplex PCR reads. Of about 450,000 distinct CDR3 sequences in the sample, roughly 17% were seen once. The data were also submitted as part of a second study, on T cells in Graves' hyperthyroidism and ophthalmopathy.

The sequencing here drew on peripheral blood mononuclear cells (PBMCs), taken at new diagnosis, from a patient treated with antithyroid drugs. The receptors originated from a woman in her thirties with Graves disease. The CDR3 runs from the conserved cysteine through the conserved F or W. The order of the fields is V gene, J gene, D gene, clone size, CDR3 length, CDR3 DNA, CDR3 protein. A D gene is named only where the DNA matches it firmly. Size is stated for part of the rows, as once, few or many counts, or as a class when the clone is expanded.

v_gene: TRBV5-5; j_gene: TRBJ2-1; d_gene: TRBD2; abundance: -; len: 16; CDR3nt: TGTGCCAGCAGCTTTCATAGCGGGAGGGGCCACAATGAGCAGTTCTTC; CDR3aa: CASSFHSGRGHNEQFF
v_gene: TRBV13; j_gene: TRBJ2-5; d_gene: -; abundance: -; len: 11; CDR3nt: TGTGCCAGCGGGGTTCAAGAGACCCAGTACTTC; CDR3aa: CASGVQETQYF
v_gene: TRBV18; j_gene: TRBJ1-1; d_gene: TRBD1; abundance: -; len: 15; CDR3nt: TGTGCCAGCTCACAACAGGGGGATGCGGACACTGAAGCTTTCTTT; CDR3aa: CASSQQGDADTEAFF
v_gene: TRBV28; j_gene: TRBJ2-1; d_gene: TRBD2; abundance: many; len: 16; CDR3nt: TGTGCCAGCAGTCCACATTCTAGCGGGAGGGAAGATGAGCAGTTCTTC; CDR3aa: CASSPHSSGREDEQFF
v_gene: TRBV27; j_gene: TRBJ2-3; d_gene: TRBD1; abundance: few; len: 13; CDR3nt: TGTGCCACCTTGGACAGGCATAGGGGGACGCAGTATTTT; CDR3aa: CATLDRHRGTQYF
v_gene: TRBV7-9; j_gene: TRBJ1-4; d_gene: TRBD1; abundance: -; len: 14; CDR3nt: TGTGCCAGCAGCCCCCGGACAGGGGAGGAAAAACTGTTTTTT; CDR3aa: CASSPRTGEEKLFF
v_gene: TRBV5-4; j_gene: TRBJ2-1; d_gene: TRBD1; abundance: few; len: 19; CDR3nt: TGTGCCAGCAGCTTAGGACTTAGCGCGACAGGGGGAAAATACAATGAGCAGTTCTTC; CDR3aa: CASSLGLSATGGKYNEQFF
v_gene: TRBV20-1; j_gene: TRBJ1-2; d_gene: -; abundance: -; len: 12; CDR3nt: TGCAGTGCTAGGATCGGACGGTATGGCTACACCTTC; CDR3aa: CSARIGRYGYTF
v_gene: TRBV7-9; j_gene: TRBJ2-1; d_gene: TRBD1; abundance: once; len: 11; CDR3nt: TGTGCCAGCAGCCGCCAGGGGGCTAGGTTCTTC; CDR3aa: CASSRQGARFF
v_gene: TRBV28; j_gene: TRBJ1-2; d_gene: TRBD1; abundance: many; len: 18; CDR3nt: TGTGCCAGCGGGGAAGGGCCCCGGGACAGGGGCCGAAACTATGGCTACACCTTC; CDR3aa: CASGEGPRDRGRNYGYTF
v_gene: TRBV5-4; j_gene: TRBJ2-1; d_gene: -; abundance: few; len: 12; CDR3nt: TGTGCCAGCAGCTTCAGGGAACCTGAGCAGTTCTTC; CDR3aa: CASSFREPEQFF